This TCR beta chain stems from a study of cytomegalovirus exposure and HLA in healthy donors. Study in general: Roughly 80% of 300 to 450 genotyped donors fell in the Caucasian-associated ancestry cluster.

Details on this clone: Its antigen remains unidentified.

Overall study findings and caveats: An apparent linkage of common viral pathogens to several of the most significant clusters emerged in a later analysis. The study recorded 150 to 200 TCR beta chains that were cytomegalovirus-associated.

PCR involved 60 Vbeta and 13 Jbeta primers. Authors' data handling: In a later analysis, around 87 million unique TCR beta chains included roughly 11 million shared by two or more donors. Assay: immunoSEQ multiplex PCR; the TCRdb copy retains only in-frame clones and omits some. Clonal size and the V and J genes are those of that table, whereas D and trimming came from the DNA. The profile covers 200,000 or so clones, with approximately 84% appearing a single time and about 6% taken by the ten largest. CDR1 is SNHLY and CDR2 is FYNNEI in the germline V gene. CDR3 length: 14 amino acids. The ends were cut back, 8 bases at V and 2 bases at J, with 13 bases in the middle.

This TCR came from a woman aged 25 to 39 in good health and CMV-seropositive. The sequenced material came from PBMCs. This chain joins TRBV2 and TRBJ1-5; D gene unclear. The CDR3 sequence is CASSQPEGNQPQHF. As DNA, the CDR3 is TGTGCCAGCTCCCAGCCGGAGGGCAATCAGCCCCAGCATTTT.